This TCR beta chain was identified during a study of CD8+CD57+ T cells in acquired aplastic anemia. This clonotype was seen at least ten times. CDR3 length equals 19 residues. Germline assignment: CDR1 SGHAT and CDR2 FQNNGV. The trim removed 4 bases at V and 2 bases at J, leaving 12 bases unmatched. Using genomic DNA as the template, TCR beta VDJ and CDR3 profiling was carried out. TCRdb re-analysed the reads in MiXCR, keeping a single row per CDR3 protein. The repertoire holds 190,000 or so distinct CDR3 sequences, with around 60% as singletons. The J gene is TRBJ1-4, the V gene TRBV11-2; 11 bases are shared with TRBD1. Sequences were obtained from sorted CD4+, CD8+, or CD8+CD57+ T cells (not recorded which) from PBMCs. This sequence originates from a human donor in good health. In DNA, the CDR3 is TGTGCCAGCAGCTGGAGCGGTTACCGGACAGGGGGCACTAATGAAAAACTGTTTTTT. Its translation is CASSWSGYRTGGTNEKLFF.